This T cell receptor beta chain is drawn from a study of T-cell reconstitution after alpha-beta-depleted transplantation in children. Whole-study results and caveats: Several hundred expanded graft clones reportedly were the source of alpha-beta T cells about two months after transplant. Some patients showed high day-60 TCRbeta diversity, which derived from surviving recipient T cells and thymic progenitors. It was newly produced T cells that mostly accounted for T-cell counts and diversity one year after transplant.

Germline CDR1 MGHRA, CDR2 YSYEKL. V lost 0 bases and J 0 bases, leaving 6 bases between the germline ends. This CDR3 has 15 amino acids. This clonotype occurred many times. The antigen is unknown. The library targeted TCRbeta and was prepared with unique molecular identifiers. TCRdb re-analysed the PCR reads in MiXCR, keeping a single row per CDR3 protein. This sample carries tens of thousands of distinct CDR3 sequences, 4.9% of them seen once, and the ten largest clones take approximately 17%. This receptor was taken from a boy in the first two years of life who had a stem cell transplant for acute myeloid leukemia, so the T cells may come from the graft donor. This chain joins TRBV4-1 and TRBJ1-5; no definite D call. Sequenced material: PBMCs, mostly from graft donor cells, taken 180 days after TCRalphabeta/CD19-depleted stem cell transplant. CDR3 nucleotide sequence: TGCGCCAGCAGCCAAGATCAAAGTAGCAATCAGCCCCAGCATTTT. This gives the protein CASSQDQSSNQPQHF.